The entry that follows covers one T cell receptor beta chain sequence. Its antigen is as yet unknown. The PCR ran on 60 Vbeta and 13 Jbeta primers. TCRdb's copy holds only in-frame clones and misses some; the assay was immunoSEQ multiplex PCR. This sample carries 150,000 to 170,000 clones, around 79% of them seen once, and the ten largest clones take approximately 3%. This sample was taken from a study of cytomegalovirus exposure and HLA in healthy donors. The CDR3 spans 14 residues. V was pared by 0 bases and J by 4 bases, with 2 bases of the junction left unmatched. From germline, CDR1 is MGHDK and CDR2 SYGVNS. Whole-study findings and limits: Reportedly, diagnosis of cytomegalovirus status by the classifier showed high specificity and sensitivity. The study designated around 150 TCR beta chains cytomegalovirus-associated. Available immune exposure information covered CMV serostatus only.

The sequenced material came from PBMCs. The chain links TRBV25-1 to TRBJ2-5; 7 bases align to TRBD1. The clonotype originates from a man younger than 35 in good health and CMV-seronegative. CDR3 sequence reads: CASSEYYRGETQYF. CDR3 DNA: TGTGCCAGCAGTGAATATTACAGGGGAGAGACCCAGTACTTC.